This T cell receptor beta chain derives from a study of response to subunit inactivated influenza vaccine. Overall study findings and caveats: Authors suggested each seasonal influenza vaccination recruits few new T cells.

CDR1 is MNHEY and CDR2 is SVGEGT in the germline V gene. Trimming cost V 6 bases and J 3 bases; bases outside gene matches: 11. This CDR3 region has 15 residues. The sample holds a few counts of this clonotype. What it binds is not known. Via MiXCR, TCRdb re-called the RT-PCR reads, giving one row per CDR3 protein. The sample lists about 700,000 distinct CDR3 sequences, about 15% seen once, with approximately 10% in the top ten. The gene calls are TRBV6-2 or TRBV6-3 and TRBJ2-7; 7 bases are a match to TRBD1. The clonotype originates from a man between 50 and 59 years old who received an inactivated influenza vaccine. The sequencing here drew on PBMCs from blood, taken 12 days after vaccination. The CDR3 reads CASSQYRDRVYEQYF. The CDR3 DNA follows: TGTGCCAGCAGCCAATACCGGGACAGAGTCTACGAGCAGTACTTC.